These 10 T cell receptor beta chains originate from one sample sequenced in a study of blood T cell repertoires in COVID-19. Assay used: immunoSEQ multiplex PCR; TCRdb lists only in-frame clones, some missing. The profile covers 93,000 or so clones, with 70% to 90% appearing a single time and approximately 3% taken by the ten largest. The sample consisted of peripheral blood. These receptors were taken from a man in his fifties or sixties in a cohort sampled during active COVID-19.

CDR3 DNA: TGTGCCAGTAATAACAGGGGATTGAGACACGATGAGCAGTTCTTC. Its protein product is CASNNRGLRHDEQFF. This chain connects TRBV19 to TRBJ2-1, with 7 bases identical to TRBD1. There are 15 residues in the CDR3. The V gene end was trimmed by 7 bases and the J gene end by 8 bases; junction bases not matched to a gene: 14. Germline CDR1 LNHDA, CDR2 SQIVND (reference sequence).

This rearrangement joins TRBV6-1 to TRBJ1-1; D remains unclear. This CDR3 contains 13 residues. Germline assignment: CDR1 MNHNS and CDR2 SASEGT. V was pared by 6 bases and J by 0 bases, with 8 bases between. The CDR3: CASRQQMNTEAFF. The CDR3 nucleotides read TGTGCCAGCAGGCAACAGATGAACACTGAAGCTTTCTTT.

The chain joins TRBV23-1 to TRBJ2-7; D may be TRBD1 (6 bases). TRBV23-1 is designated an ORF whose function remains uncertain. Trimming removed 2 bases from V and 3 bases from J, with 17 bases in between. CDR3 size: 16 residues. For the CDR3, the DNA is TGCGCCAGCAGTCAAACCTCGACAGGCCACCTCTACGAGCAGTACTTC. Amino acid sequence: CASSQTSTGHLYEQYF.

The chain carries TRBV10-3 and TRBJ1-2; 9 bases are a match to TRBD1. The CDR3 has 14 residues. Germline CDR1 and CDR2: ENHRY and SYGVKD. Losses at the gene ends were 6 bases for V and 0 bases for J; bases not matched to a gene: 2. CDR3 in amino acids: CAIRTGGTNYGYTF. The CDR3 DNA sequence: TGTGCCATCAGGACAGGGGGGACTAACTATGGCTACACCTTC.

The chain has TRBV19 and TRBJ2-7; D perhaps matches TRBD1 (5 bases). V gave up 0 bases and J gave up 5 bases, with 8 bases separating them. CDR3 length: 13 residues. Per the germline V gene, CDR1 is LNHDA and CDR2 is SQIVND (reference sequence). The CDR3 coding sequence is TGTGCCAGTAGTATAGACAGGGCAAACGAGCAGTACTTC. Translated: CASSIDRANEQYF.

The chain links TRBV5-8 to TRBJ1-5, with D hard to call. Deletions cut 0 bases from V and 6 bases from J, with 10 bases between. Germline CDR1 SGHTS, CDR2 YDEGEE. The CDR3 is 14 amino acids. DNA of the CDR3: TGTGCCAGCAGCTTGGGGGCGGCGGGTCAGCCCCAGCATTTT. Protein: CASSLGAAGQPQHF.

The chain couples TRBV6-2 or TRBV6-3 to TRBJ2-7, with D possibly being TRBD1 (5 bases). The CDR3 runs 14 residues. Trimming removed 5 bases from V and 7 bases from J, with 18 bases in between. CDR1 MNHEY and CDR2 SVGEGT come from the germline V gene. The CDR3 loop reads CASSTRPGPGEQYF. The DNA of the CDR3 is TGTGCCAGCAGTACCCGCCCAGGGCCCGGGGAGCAGTACTTC.

This sequence joins TRBV3-1 (or the pseudogene TRBV3-2) and TRBJ1-1, with D tentatively TRBD1 (5 bases). The germline V gene has CDR1 LGHDT and CDR2 YNNKEL (reference sequence). The length of the CDR3 is 13 residues. V was clipped by 4 bases and J by 0 bases, with 6 bases between them. CDR3 nucleotides: TGTGCCAGCAGCCGGGGCATGAACACTGAAGCTTTCTTT. It specifies CASSRGMNTEAFF.

Here the CDR3 reads CASSPGGLTNEKLFF. Here the CDR3 DNA reads TGCGCCAGCAGCCCGGGGGGTTTGACTAATGAAAAACTGTTTTTT. The chain has TRBV5-1 and TRBJ1-4; maybe TRBD1 (5 bases). Germline-derived CDR1 and CDR2 are SGHRS and YFSETQ. V lost 4 bases, J lost 2 bases, and 12 bases lay in between. The CDR3 spans 15 residues. The complete variable domain, with remaining parts taken from reference TRBV5-1 and TRBJ1-4, reads KAGVTQTPRYLIKTRGQQVTLSCSPISGHRSVSWYQQTPGQGLQFLFEYFSETQRNKGNFPGRFSGRQFSNSRSEMNVSTLELGDSALYLCASSPGGLTNEKLFFGSGTQLSVL.

This chain links TRBV2 with TRBJ1-2; possible D gene TRBD1, 5 bases. Germline V lookup: CDR1 SNHLY, CDR2 FYNNEI. The V end was cut by 7 bases, the J end by 2 bases, with 11 bases between. The CDR3 contains 13 residues. The CDR3: CASISAGNYGYTF. CDR3 DNA sequence: TGTGCCAGCATCTCGGCAGGGAACTATGGCTACACCTTC.